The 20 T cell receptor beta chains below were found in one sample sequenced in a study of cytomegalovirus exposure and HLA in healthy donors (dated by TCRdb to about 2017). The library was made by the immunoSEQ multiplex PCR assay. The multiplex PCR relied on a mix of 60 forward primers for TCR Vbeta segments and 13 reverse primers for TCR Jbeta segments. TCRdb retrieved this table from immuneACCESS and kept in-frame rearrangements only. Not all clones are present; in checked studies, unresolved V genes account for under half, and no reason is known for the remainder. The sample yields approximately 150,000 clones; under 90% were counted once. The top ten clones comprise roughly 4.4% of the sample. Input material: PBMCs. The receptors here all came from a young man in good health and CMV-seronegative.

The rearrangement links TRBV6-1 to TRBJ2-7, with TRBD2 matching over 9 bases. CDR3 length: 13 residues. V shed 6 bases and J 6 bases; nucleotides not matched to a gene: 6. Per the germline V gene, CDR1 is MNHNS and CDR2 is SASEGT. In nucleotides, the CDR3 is TGTGCCAGCAGGAGACTAGCGGAGATCGAGCAGTACTTC. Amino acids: CASRRLAEIEQYF.

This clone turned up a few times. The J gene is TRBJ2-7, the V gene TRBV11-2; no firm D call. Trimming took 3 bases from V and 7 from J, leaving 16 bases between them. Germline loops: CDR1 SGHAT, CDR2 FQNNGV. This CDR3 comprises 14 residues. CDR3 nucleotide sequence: TGTGCCAGCAGCTTCGGGTCCCCGATTCGGGAGCAGTACTTC. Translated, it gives CASSFGSPIREQYF.

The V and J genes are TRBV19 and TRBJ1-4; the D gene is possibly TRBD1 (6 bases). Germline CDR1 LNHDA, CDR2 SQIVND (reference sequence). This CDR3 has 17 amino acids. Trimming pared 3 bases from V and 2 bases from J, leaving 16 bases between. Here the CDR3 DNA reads TGTGCCAGTAGTATCGAAGCGGGGGCACCTACTAATGAAAAACTGTTTTTT. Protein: CASSIEAGAPTNEKLFF.

The CDR3 DNA follows: TGTGCCAGCAGCCCCGGCCAGGTTTCGTATAATTCACCCCTCCACTTT. Translation gives CASSPGQVSYNSPLHF. This chain joins TRBV7-9 and TRBJ1-6; D unclear. Trimming left V 5 bases short and J 4 bases short, with 15 bases between. Looked up from germline, CDR1 is SEHNR and CDR2 is FQNEAQ (reference sequence). The CDR3 length is 16 residues.

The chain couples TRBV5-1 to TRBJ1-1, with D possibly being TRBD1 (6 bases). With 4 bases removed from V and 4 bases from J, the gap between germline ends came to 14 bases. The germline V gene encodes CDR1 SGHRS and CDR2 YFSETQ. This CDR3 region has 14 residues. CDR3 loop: CASSLYTGSTEAFF. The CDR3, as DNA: TGCGCCAGCAGCCTATATACAGGGAGCACTGAAGCTTTCTTT.

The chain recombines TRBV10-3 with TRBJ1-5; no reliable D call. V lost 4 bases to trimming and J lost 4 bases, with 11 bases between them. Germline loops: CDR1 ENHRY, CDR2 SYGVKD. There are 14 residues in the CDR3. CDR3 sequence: CAISGAVTNQPQHF. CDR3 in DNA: TGTGCCATCAGTGGGGCCGTCACGAATCAGCCCCAGCATTTT.

The CDR3: CAIRGSGSSYNEQFF. The DNA for the CDR3 is TGTGCCATCAGGGGTAGCGGGAGCTCCTACAATGAGCAGTTCTTC. The rearrangement uses TRBV10-3 and TRBJ2-1; 9 positions agree with TRBD2. Germline loops: CDR1 ENHRY, CDR2 SYGVKD. Trimming cost V 6 bases and J 0 bases; bases outside gene matches: 3. The CDR3 extends over 15 amino acids.

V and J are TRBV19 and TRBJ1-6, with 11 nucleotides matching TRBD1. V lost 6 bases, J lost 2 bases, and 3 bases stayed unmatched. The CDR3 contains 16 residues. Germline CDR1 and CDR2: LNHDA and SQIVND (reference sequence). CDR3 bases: TGTGCCAGTAGGGGACAGGGGGGCGCCTATAATTCACCCCTCCACTTT. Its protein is CASRGQGGAYNSPLHF.

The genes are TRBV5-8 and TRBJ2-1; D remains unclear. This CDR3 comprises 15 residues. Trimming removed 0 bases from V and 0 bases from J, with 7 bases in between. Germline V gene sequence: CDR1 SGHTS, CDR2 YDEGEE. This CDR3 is CASSLGESSYNEQFF. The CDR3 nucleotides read TGTGCCAGCAGCTTGGGAGAGAGCTCCTACAATGAGCAGTTCTTC.

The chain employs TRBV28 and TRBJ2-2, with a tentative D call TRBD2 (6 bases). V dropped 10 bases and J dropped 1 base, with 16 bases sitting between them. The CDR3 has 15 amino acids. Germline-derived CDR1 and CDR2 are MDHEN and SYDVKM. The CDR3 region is CATPGSRGNTGELFF. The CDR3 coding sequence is TGTGCCACTCCGGGATCGCGGGGGAACACCGGGGAGCTGTTTTTT.

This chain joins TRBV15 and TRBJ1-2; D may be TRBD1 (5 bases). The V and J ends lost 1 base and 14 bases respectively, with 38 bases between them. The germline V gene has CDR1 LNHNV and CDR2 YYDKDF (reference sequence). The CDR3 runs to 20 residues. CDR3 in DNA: TGTGCCACCAGCAGAGTGGGGGAGGTTTGGAGTTTAAGCCGGTTTGCGGGCGAGACCTTC. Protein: CATSRVGEVWSLSRFAGETF.

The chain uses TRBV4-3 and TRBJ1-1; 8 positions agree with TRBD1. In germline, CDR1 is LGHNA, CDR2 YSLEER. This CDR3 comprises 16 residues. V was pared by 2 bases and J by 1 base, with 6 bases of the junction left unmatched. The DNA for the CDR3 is TGCGCCAGCAGCCAACGCACAGGGGGAGGGAACACTGAAGCTTTCTTT. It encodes CASSQRTGGGNTEAFF.

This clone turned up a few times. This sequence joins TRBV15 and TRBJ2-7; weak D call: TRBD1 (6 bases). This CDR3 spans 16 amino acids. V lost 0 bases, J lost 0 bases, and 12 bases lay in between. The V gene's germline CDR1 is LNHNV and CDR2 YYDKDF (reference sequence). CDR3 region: CATSRELTGSSYEQYF. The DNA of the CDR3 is TGTGCCACCAGCAGAGAGCTGACAGGCAGCTCCTACGAGCAGTACTTC.

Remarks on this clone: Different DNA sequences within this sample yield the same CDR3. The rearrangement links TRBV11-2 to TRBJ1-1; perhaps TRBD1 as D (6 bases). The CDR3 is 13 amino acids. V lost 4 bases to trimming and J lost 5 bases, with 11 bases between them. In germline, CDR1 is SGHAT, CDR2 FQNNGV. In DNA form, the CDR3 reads TGTGCCAGCAGCTCGACAGGATTTACTGAAGCTTTCTTT. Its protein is CASSSTGFTEAFF.

The CDR3 loop is CASSRLAGASYNEQFF. CDR3 bases: TGCGCCAGCAGCAGACTAGCGGGAGCCTCCTACAATGAGCAGTTCTTC. The genes are TRBV5-1 and TRBJ2-1, with 12 bases matching TRBD2. V lost 4 bases and J lost 0; bases outside the gene matches: 2. This CDR3 spans 16 amino acids. Germline V CDR1 and CDR2: SGHRS, YFSETQ.

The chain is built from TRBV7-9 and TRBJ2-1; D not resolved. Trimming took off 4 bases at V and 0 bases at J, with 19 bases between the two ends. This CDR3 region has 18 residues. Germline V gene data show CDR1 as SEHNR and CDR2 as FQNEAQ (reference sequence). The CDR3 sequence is CASSSPRLTYSSYNEQFF. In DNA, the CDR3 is TGTGCCAGCAGCTCTCCTCGACTGACCTATAGCTCCTACAATGAGCAGTTCTTC.

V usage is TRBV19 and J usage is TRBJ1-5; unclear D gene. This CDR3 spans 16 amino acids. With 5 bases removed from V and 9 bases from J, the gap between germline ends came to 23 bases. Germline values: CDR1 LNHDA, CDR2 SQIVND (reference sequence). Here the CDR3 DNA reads TGTGCCAGTAGTCTACCCTCCGGAGCGGCAGAGGGGCCCCAGCATTTT. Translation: CASSLPSGAAEGPQHF.

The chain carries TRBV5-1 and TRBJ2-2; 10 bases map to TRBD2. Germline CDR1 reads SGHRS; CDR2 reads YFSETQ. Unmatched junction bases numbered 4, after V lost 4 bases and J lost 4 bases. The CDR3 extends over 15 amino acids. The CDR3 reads CASSREREGTGELFF. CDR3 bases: TGCGCCAGCAGCCGGGAGCGGGAGGGCACCGGGGAGCTGTTTTTT. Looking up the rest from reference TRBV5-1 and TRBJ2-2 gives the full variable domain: KAGVTQTPRYLIKTRGQQVTLSCSPISGHRSVSWYQQTPGQGLQFLFEYFSETQRNKGNFPGRFSGRQFSNSRSEMNVSTLELGDSALYLCASSREREGTGELFFGEGSRLTVL.

CDR3 sequence: CSVAPDRAPGELFF. In nucleotides, the CDR3 is TGCAGCGTTGCCCCAGACAGGGCTCCCGGGGAGCTGTTTTTT. This chain links TRBV29-1 with TRBJ2-2; 7 nucleotides match TRBD1. V lost 4 bases and J lost 6; bases outside the gene matches: 8. Germline V gene sequence: CDR1 SQVTM, CDR2 ANQGSEA. The CDR3 runs to 14 residues.

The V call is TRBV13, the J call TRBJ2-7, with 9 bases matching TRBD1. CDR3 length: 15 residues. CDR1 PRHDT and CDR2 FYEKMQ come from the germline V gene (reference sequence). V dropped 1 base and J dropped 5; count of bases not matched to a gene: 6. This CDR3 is CASSLAGQGINEQYF. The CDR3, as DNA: TGTGCCAGCAGCTTAGCGGGACAGGGTATCAACGAGCAGTACTTC.